This passage covers 19 T cell receptor beta chains from one sample sequenced in a study of T cells in Graves' hyperthyroidism and ophthalmopathy. RNA transcripts yielded amplified TCR beta CDR3 regions. First-round RT-PCR with HTBI primers amplified the TCR CDR3 region. TCRdb reanalysed the multiplex PCR reads using MiXCR and keeps one entry per CDR3 protein. The sample contains 370,000 or so distinct CDR3 sequences, about 15% of which appear only once. Sequences were obtained from blood. The receptors were gathered from a woman aged 18-29 years with Graves' hyperthyroidism that later progressed to Graves' ophthalmopathy.

As concerns this clonotype: The germline gene is not matched at one end of the junction; a read error may be the cause. The chain has TRBV3-1 and TRBJ2-4, with D perhaps TRBD1 (6 bases). CDR1 is LGHDT, CDR2 YNNKEL, per germline (reference sequence). The length of the CDR3 is 16 residues. CDR3 loop: CASSQAGQTVGDIQCF. The CDR3 bases are TGTGCCAGCAGCCAAGCGGGCCAGACAGTGGGGGACATTCAGTGCTTC.

This clonotype was observed at least ten times. This rearrangement joins TRBV11-2 to TRBJ2-1; D tentatively reads TRBD1 or TRBD2 (6 bases each). The CDR3 runs to 16 residues. Germline CDR1 SGHAT, CDR2 FQNNGV. The V end was cut by 0 bases, the J end by 3 bases, with 12 bases between. The CDR3 region is CASSLDWGAGYNEQFF. CDR3 nucleotides: TGTGCCAGCAGCTTAGATTGGGGGGCGGGCTACAATGAGCAGTTCTTC.

This clonotype was detected only a few times. This chain links TRBV7-6 with TRBJ2-5; 12 bases line up with TRBD2. Germline V gives CDR1 SGHVS, CDR2 FNYEAQ. The CDR3 has 17 residues. After removal of 5 bases from V and 5 bases from J, the junction contained 12 bases not matched to a gene. The CDR3 loop reads CASSPRLAGVGGETQYF. The DNA of the CDR3 is TGTGCCAGCAGCCCAAGACTAGCGGGAGTGGGTGGGGAGACCCAGTACTTC.

This clonotype was seen repeatedly, ten times or more. This chain connects TRBV7-9 to TRBJ2-1; 11 bases line up with TRBD2. Germline V gene sequence: CDR1 SEHNR, CDR2 FQNEAQ (reference sequence). Trimming cost V 5 bases and J 4 bases; bases outside gene matches: 7. This CDR3 region has 16 residues. The CDR3 DNA is TGTGCCAGCAGCCCTAGCGGGAGGAACCTTTACAATGAGCAGTTCTTC. It translates to CASSPSGRNLYNEQFF. Full variable domain (rest looked up from reference TRBV7-9 and TRBJ2-1): DTGVSQNPRHKITKRGQNVTFRCDPISEHNRLYWYRQTLGQGPEFLTYFQNEAQLEKSRLLSDRFSAERPKGSFSTLEIQRTEQGDSAMYLCASSPSGRNLYNEQFFGPGTRLTVL.

This clonotype was detected ten times or more. The chain has TRBV7-9 and TRBJ1-1; D is unresolved. Germline V lookup: CDR1 SEHNR, CDR2 FQNEAQ (reference sequence). Trimming took 3 bases from V and 1 from J, leaving 9 bases between them. This CDR3 comprises 14 residues. This CDR3 reads CASSFYGGNTEAFF. As DNA, the CDR3 is TGTGCCAGCAGCTTTTATGGCGGGAACACTGAAGCTTTCTTT.

This clonotype came up many times. This chain connects TRBV7-2 to TRBJ2-1; D not certain. The CDR3 sequence is 15 residues long. V was shortened by 1 base and J by 7 bases, with 14 bases between the two germline ends. CDR1 SGHTA and CDR2 FQGNSA come from the germline V gene. As DNA, the CDR3 is TGTGCCAGCAGCTTAGTCGGCGGAAGCCTAAATGAGCAGTTCTTC. Protein: CASSLVGGSLNEQFF.

The V gene is TRBV27, the J gene TRBJ2-1; D ambiguous. The V end lost 3 bases, the J end lost 4 bases, and 13 bases lay between the germline ends. The CDR3 is made up of 15 amino acids. CDR1 and CDR2 from the germline V gene are MNHEY and SMNVEV (reference sequence). The DNA for the CDR3 is TGTGCCAGCAGTTTGGCTGGAGCGTTGTACAATGAGCAGTTCTTC. The encoded protein is CASSLAGALYNEQFF.

J is TRBJ1-5 and V is TRBV15; the D is unclear. Trimming pared 3 bases from V and 0 bases from J, leaving 9 bases between. The germline CDR1 and CDR2 sequences are LNHNV and YYDKDF (reference sequence). This CDR3 has 15 residues. Written as DNA, the CDR3 is TGTGCCACCAGCAGGTCGTCGAGTAGCAATCAGCCCCAGCATTTT. Its protein is CATSRSSSSNQPQHF.

This clonotype was recorded many times. The chain carries TRBV5-1 and TRBJ2-1; 8 bases agree with TRBD1. The CDR3 covers 16 residues. Germline V lookup: CDR1 SGHRS, CDR2 YFSETQ. The V and J ends lost 0 bases and 7 bases, in that order; junction bases with no gene match: 9. This chain's CDR3 is CASSLVGQGARNEQFF. The DNA of the CDR3 is TGCGCCAGCAGCTTGGTAGGCCAGGGGGCGCGAAATGAGCAGTTCTTC.

This clonotype was observed a few times. The chain combines TRBV6-2 or TRBV6-3 with TRBJ2-3; 12 bases map to TRBD2. The CDR3 extends over 17 amino acids. Looked up from germline, CDR1 is MNHEY and CDR2 is SVGEGT. V was clipped by 0 bases and J by 0 bases; unmatched bases: 1. This CDR3 is CASSYSLAGGSTDTQYF. The CDR3 nucleotides are TGTGCCAGCAGTTACTCACTAGCGGGAGGCAGCACAGATACGCAGTATTTT.

The genes are TRBV5-4 and TRBJ1-2, with 9 bases that match TRBD1. CDR1 is SGHNT and CDR2 is YYREEE in the germline V gene (reference sequence). The length of the CDR3 is 15 residues. With 7 bases clipped from V and 4 bases from J, the junction kept 11 bases outside the gene matches. CDR3 protein: CASLYTGGGIYGYTF. In DNA, the CDR3 is TGTGCCAGCCTCTATACAGGGGGCGGGATCTATGGCTACACCTTC.

This clonotype showed up many times. The chain carries TRBV29-1 and TRBJ2-1; 11 positions agree with TRBD2. Germline values: CDR1 SQVTM, CDR2 ANQGSEA. This CDR3 region has 13 residues. V shed 6 bases and J 3 bases; nucleotides not matched to a gene: 1. The CDR3 DNA reads as TGCAGCGTCACTAGCGGGAGCTACAATGAGCAGTTCTTC. Amino acids: CSVTSGSYNEQFF.

This clonotype has just a few counts. The rearrangement links TRBV6-1 to TRBJ2-7, with 8 bases matching TRBD2. V lost 1 base to trimming and J lost 4 bases; unmatched junction nucleotides: 12. Germline CDR1 reads MNHNS; CDR2 reads SASEGT. CDR3 size: 17 residues. CDR3 in amino acids: CASSEGLWTSPQYEQYF. The DNA of the CDR3 is TGTGCCAGCAGTGAAGGTTTGTGGACTAGCCCGCAATACGAGCAGTACTTC.

The gene calls are TRBV5-1 and TRBJ2-5, with D tentatively TRBD1 or TRBD2 (5 bases each). Germline-derived CDR1 and CDR2 are SGHRS and YFSETQ. The CDR3 length is 13 residues. Trimming left V 6 bases short and J 5 bases short, with 14 bases between. CDR3 DNA sequence: TGCGCCAGCACCTCCCAGGGAGAGGAGACCCAGTACTTC. Its protein is CASTSQGEETQYF.

This clonotype was detected a few times. This chain joins TRBV29-1 and TRBJ1-2; D ambiguous. The germline V and J ends were trimmed by 1 base and 4 bases, with 10 bases remaining between them. CDR1 and CDR2 (germline): SQVTM, ANQGSEA. The CDR3 totals 13 residues. The CDR3 spells CSVEVPSAYGYTF. CDR3 DNA sequence: TGCAGCGTTGAAGTCCCCTCAGCCTATGGCTACACCTTC.

There are many counts of this clonotype. The gene calls are TRBV6-1 and TRBJ2-2; 10 nucleotides line up with TRBD1. Germline V lookup: CDR1 MNHNS, CDR2 SASEGT. CDR3 length equals 14 residues. Germline trimming cut 8 bases from V and 4 bases from J; bases unmatched to any gene: 4. This CDR3 reads CASEGQGPTGELFF. CDR3 nucleotide sequence: TGTGCCAGCGAGGGACAGGGGCCCACCGGGGAGCTGTTTTTT.

This clonotype has more than one count but fewer than ten. The conserved final phenylalanine or tryptophan is absent from the CDR3, which likely points to a read error. This chain connects TRBV10-3 to TRBJ2-7; TRBD1 matches at 7 bases. Germline loops: CDR1 ENHRY, CDR2 SYGVKD. With V trimmed by 3 bases and J by 4 bases, 12 bases remained unmatched. CDR3 size: 16 residues. The CDR3 DNA sequence: TGTGCCATCAGTGATCGTGCCGCAGGGGGATTGTACGAGCAGTACCTC. It is translated as CAISDRAAGGLYEQYL.

In its sample, this clonotype was seen many times. The CDR3 DNA is TGTGCCAGCAGTTATCAAGAGAACACTGAAGCTTTCTTT. Protein sequence: CASSYQENTEAFF. V usage is TRBV6-5 and J usage is TRBJ1-1; no definite D call. Trimming removed 3 bases from V and 1 base from J, with 6 bases in between. Germline assignment: CDR1 MNHEY and CDR2 SVGAGI. This CDR3 spans 13 amino acids.

The rearrangement links TRBV30 to TRBJ1-2; D gene uncertain. With 2 bases removed from V and 5 bases from J, the gap between germline ends came to 12 bases. Germline loops: CDR1 GTSNPN, CDR2 SVGIG (reference sequence). The CDR3 runs 13 residues. As DNA, the CDR3 is TGTGCCTGGAGTCCTCAAGGACTATATGGCTACACCTTC. It translates to CAWSPQGLYGYTF.